The 30 T cell receptor beta chains listed next were all sequenced from one sample in a study of blood T cell repertoires in COVID-19. Sequenced by immunoSEQ multiplex PCR; TCRdb stores in-frame clones only, minus some. The repertoire consists of about 350,000 clones, with roughly 90% occurring once and the leading ten covering over 0.9%. The sample taken for sequencing was PBMCs or T cells enriched from blood (not recorded which). The source is a woman aged 25-40 years who had been exposed to COVID-19.

The chain carries TRBV3-1 (or the pseudogene TRBV3-2) and TRBJ1-5; weak D call: TRBD1 (5 bases). Trimming cost V 1 base and J 3 bases, with 7 bases left between them. CDR3 length equals 14 residues. Germline V gene sequence: CDR1 LGHDT, CDR2 YNNKEL (reference sequence). The CDR3 is CASSQVGDNQPQHF. The CDR3 nucleotides are TGTGCCAGCAGCCAAGTAGGGGACAATCAGCCCCAGCATTTT.

V is TRBV11-2 and J is TRBJ2-5; 10 bases align to TRBD2. Germline trimming cut 3 bases from V and 5 bases from J; bases unmatched to any gene: 9. The V gene's germline CDR1 is SGHAT and CDR2 FQNNGV. The CDR3 has 16 amino acids. Here the CDR3 DNA reads TGTGCCAGCAGCTTGCTAATAGCGGGAGGTCGGGAGACCCAGTACTTC. It translates to CASSLLIAGGRETQYF.

The rearrangement links TRBV25-1 to TRBJ1-2; D remains unclear. Germline-derived CDR1 and CDR2 are MGHDK and SYGVNS. V shed 8 bases and J shed 9 bases, with 19 bases lying between them. The CDR3 contains 13 residues. The chain's CDR3 is CASGGGGRPSYTF. In nucleotides, the CDR3 is TGTGCCAGCGGAGGAGGCGGACGGCCGAGCTACACCTTC.

With respect to this clone: Other DNA sequences in the same sample also yield this CDR3. The chain employs TRBV27 and TRBJ2-7, with TRBD2 matching over 13 bases. J lost 5 bases, V lost 6 bases, and 4 bases had no gene match. The length of the CDR3 is 14 residues. The germline gives CDR1 MNHEY, CDR2 SMNVEV (reference sequence). Written as DNA, the CDR3 is TGTGCCAGCAGCCCCGGGACTAGCGGGAACGAGCAGTACTTC. This codes for CASSPGTSGNEQYF.

The rearrangement links TRBV5-4 to TRBJ2-1; the D is unclear. V shed 1 base and J shed 8 bases, with 7 bases lying between them. Per germline, CDR1 SGHNT and CDR2 YYREEE (reference sequence). The CDR3 runs 12 residues. Here the CDR3 reads CASSLLVDEQFF. The CDR3, as DNA: TGTGCCAGCAGCTTGCTTGTCGATGAGCAGTTCTTC.

The V and J genes are TRBV5-4 and TRBJ1-1; no reliable D call. Per germline, CDR1 SGHNT and CDR2 YYREEE (reference sequence). The V gene lost 3 bases and the J gene lost 5 bases, with 8 bases spanning the gap. The CDR3 is 12 residues long. The CDR3 nucleotides read TGTGCCAGCAGCTATACAGCAACTGAAGCTTTCTTT. Protein product: CASSYTATEAFF. Together with reference TRBV5-4 and TRBJ1-1, the CDR3 gives the full variable domain: ETGVTQSPTHLIKTRGQQVTLRCSSQSGHNTVSWYQQALGQGPQFIFQYYREEENGRGNFPPRFSGLQFPNYSSELNVNALELDDSALYLCASSYTATEAFFGQGTRLTVV.

V and J are TRBV5-1 and TRBJ2-7; the match to TRBD1 covers 8 bases. Germline V lookup: CDR1 SGHRS, CDR2 YFSETQ. J lost 3 bases, V lost 4 bases, and 9 bases had no gene match. The CDR3 covers 15 residues. CDR3 protein: CASSPGTGSHYEQYF. The DNA for the CDR3 is TGCGCCAGCAGCCCTGGGACAGGTAGTCACTACGAGCAGTACTTC.

This chain joins TRBV3-1 (or the pseudogene TRBV3-2) and TRBJ1-5, with D unclear. The V gene's germline CDR1 is LGHDT and CDR2 YNNKEL (reference sequence). V was shortened by 3 bases and J by 7 bases, with 10 bases between the two germline ends. The CDR3 has 13 residues. The chain's CDR3 is CASSHGPGQPQHF. CDR3 nucleotides: TGTGCCAGCAGCCATGGGCCGGGGCAGCCCCAGCATTTT.

This chain links TRBV2 with TRBJ2-1, with TRBD2 matching over 9 bases. With 7 bases clipped from V and 7 bases from J, the junction kept 11 bases outside the gene matches. This CDR3 spans 15 amino acids. Germline V gives CDR1 SNHLY, CDR2 FYNNEI. CDR3: CASKAIAGVGNEQFF. In DNA form, the CDR3 reads TGTGCCAGCAAAGCCATAGCGGGAGTGGGAAATGAGCAGTTCTTC.

The V gene is TRBV7-9, the J gene TRBJ1-1; D might be TRBD1 (5 bases). The CDR3 contains 15 residues. V was shortened by 2 bases and J by 0 bases, with 10 bases between the two germline ends. Looked up from germline, CDR1 is SEHNR and CDR2 is FQNEAQ (reference sequence). Here the CDR3 DNA reads TGTGCCAGCAGCTTACAGGGTGTCTTGAACACTGAAGCTTTCTTT. Its translation is CASSLQGVLNTEAFF.

The chain uses TRBV5-5 and TRBJ2-1; D uncertain. Trimming stripped 0 bases from V and 6 bases from J, with 7 bases between. Germline CDR1 is SGHKS and CDR2 is YYEKEE (reference sequence). This CDR3 has 13 residues. Written as DNA, the CDR3 is TGTGCCAGCAGCTTGGGTTTCGGCAATGAGCAGTTCTTC. Protein sequence: CASSLGFGNEQFF. The full variable domain, rest sourced from reference TRBV5-5 and TRBJ2-1, is DAGVTQSPTHLIKTRGQQVTLRCSPISGHKSVSWYQQVLGQGPQFIFQYYEKEERGRGNFPDRFSARQFPNYSSELNVNALLLGDSALYLCASSLGFGNEQFFGPGTRLTVL.

This sequence joins TRBV15 and TRBJ2-1, with 8 bases fitting TRBD2. CDR3 size: 18 residues. The V and J ends lost 3 bases and 0 bases, in that order; junction bases with no gene match: 10. The germline V gene encodes CDR1 LNHNV and CDR2 YYDKDF (reference sequence). In DNA form, the CDR3 reads TGTGCCACCAGCAGGAAAAAACTAGCGGCGGGCTCCTACAATGAGCAGTTCTTC. This sequence encodes CATSRKKLAAGSYNEQFF.

The J gene is TRBJ2-3, the V gene TRBV9, with 13 bases matching TRBD2. Germline V gene lookup returns CDR1 SGDLS and CDR2 YYNGEE. Trimming took 3 bases from V and 4 from J; bases not matched to a gene: 14. The CDR3 totals 19 residues. DNA for the CDR3: TGTGCCAGCAGCGAGCCACTAGCGGGAGGGCCCCTTCGCGCAGATACGCAGTATTTT. It specifies CASSEPLAGGPLRADTQYF.

This clone was counted a few times. The rearrangement joins TRBV5-1 to TRBJ2-1; TRBD1 agrees at 9 bases. V lost 2 bases to trimming and J lost 7 bases; unmatched junction nucleotides: 7. The V gene's germline CDR1 is SGHRS and CDR2 YFSETQ. This CDR3 spans 15 amino acids. For the CDR3, the DNA is TGCGCCAGCAGCTTAATGACAGGGGGTGAGAATGAGCAGTTCTTC. This sequence encodes CASSLMTGGENEQFF. The full variable domain, with the rest looked up from reference TRBV5-1 and TRBJ2-1, is KAGVTQTPRYLIKTRGQQVTLSCSPISGHRSVSWYQQTPGQGLQFLFEYFSETQRNKGNFPGRFSGRQFSNSRSEMNVSTLELGDSALYLCASSLMTGGENEQFFGPGTRLTVL.

The chain couples TRBV6-5 to TRBJ2-2; TRBD1 might be the D (6 bases). The CDR3 sequence is 14 residues long. Germline loops: CDR1 MNHEY, CDR2 SVGAGI. V was trimmed by 6 bases and J by 3 bases, leaving 11 bases between them. CDR3 coding DNA: TGTGCCAGCAGGACAGGTTCCTACACCGGGGAGCTGTTTTTT. Translating gives CASRTGSYTGELFF.

The chain links TRBV7-3 to TRBJ1-1; 7 nucleotides line up with TRBD1. V was clipped by 2 bases and J by 6 bases; unmatched bases: 6. CDR3 length: 14 amino acids. Germline V gives CDR1 SGHTA, CDR2 FQGTGA. The CDR3 DNA reads TGTGCCAGCAGCTTAGGGGGACAGTCCCCTGAAGCTTTCTTT. Protein sequence: CASSLGGQSPEAFF. Full variable domain (missing parts from reference TRBV7-3 and TRBJ1-1): GAGVSQTPSNKVTEKGKYVELRCDPISGHTALYWYRQSLGQGPEFLIYFQGTGAADDSGLPNDRFFAVRPEGSVSTLKIQRTERGDSAVYLCASSLGGQSPEAFFGQGTRLTVV.

The chain recombines TRBV7-3 with TRBJ2-1, with 13 bases that match TRBD2. V trimming: 8 bases; J trimming: 7 bases; junction bases outside the gene matches: 8. The germline gives CDR1 SGHTA, CDR2 FQGTGA. The CDR3 is 15 residues long. Here the CDR3 DNA reads TGTGCCAGCTCCCCACTAGCGGGAGGGGTGAATGAGCAGTTCTTC. This gives the protein CASSPLAGGVNEQFF.

The CDR3 nucleotides read TGTGCCAGCAGCGCCCCGGGGGGAGGCCAGCGATCCTACAATGAGCAGTTCTTC. Protein: CASSAPGGGQRSYNEQFF. This sequence joins TRBV9 and TRBJ2-1, with 7 bases lining up with TRBD2. Germline CDR1 reads SGDLS; CDR2 reads YYNGEE. V trimming: 3 bases; J trimming: 1 base; junction bases outside the gene matches: 13. The CDR3 has 18 residues.

The chain joins TRBV3-1 (or the pseudogene TRBV3-2) to TRBJ1-4, with 8 positions matching TRBD1. Germline CDR1 LGHDT, CDR2 YNNKEL (reference sequence). CDR3 length: 15 residues. The ends lost 0 bases at V and 10 bases at J; junction bases unmatched: 7. This CDR3 reads CASSQEWGQVRKLFF. The DNA for the CDR3 is TGTGCCAGCAGCCAAGAGTGGGGACAGGTGCGAAAACTGTTTTTT.

The rearrangement links TRBV2 to TRBJ2-1, with D perhaps TRBD2 (5 bases). The V end was cut by 4 bases, the J end by 12 bases, with 13 bases between. Germline V lookup: CDR1 SNHLY, CDR2 FYNNEI. The CDR3 has 12 amino acids. The CDR3 sequence: CASSVLGEGQFF. The CDR3 DNA reads TGTGCCAGCAGTGTTTTGGGAGAAGGGCAGTTCTTC.

The CDR3 region has the DNA TGTGCCACTAACCCAACAGGGAACACCGGGGAGCTGTTTTTT. This translates into CATNPTGNTGELFF. The V and J genes are TRBV19 and TRBJ2-2; perhaps TRBD1 as D (5 bases). V lost 10 bases, J lost 1 base, and 13 bases lay in between. The CDR3 is made up of 14 amino acids. CDR1 LNHDA and CDR2 SQIVND come from the germline V gene (reference sequence).

Comment on this clone: At the DNA level, this CDR3 is encoded by other sequences in the same sample as well. V usage is TRBV2 and J usage is TRBJ1-5; no definite D call. V was cut by 4 bases and J by 3 bases, with 10 bases left in between. Germline CDR1 and CDR2: SNHLY and FYNNEI. This CDR3 spans 14 amino acids. CDR3 in amino acids: CASSVGGNNQPQHF. The CDR3 DNA reads TGTGCCAGCAGTGTCGGAGGGAACAATCAGCCCCAGCATTTT.

V gene TRBV27 combines with J gene TRBJ2-3; 7 positions match TRBD1. Germline CDR1 and CDR2: MNHEY and SMNVEV (reference sequence). With 5 bases clipped from V and 0 bases from J, the junction kept 8 bases outside the gene matches. CDR3 size: 16 residues. The DNA for the CDR3 is TGTGCCAGCAGTCACAGGGGATGGACTAGCACAGATACGCAGTATTTT. Amino acids: CASSHRGWTSTDTQYF.

The chain recombines TRBV5-4 with TRBJ2-3; 8 positions agree with TRBD2. CDR3 size: 16 residues. V was clipped by 4 bases and J by 5 bases; unmatched bases: 12. Germline V gene data show CDR1 as SGHNT and CDR2 as YYREEE (reference sequence). The CDR3 DNA is TGTGCCAGCAGCCCCGTTGTGAGCGGGAGTATAGATACGCAGTATTTT. Protein sequence: CASSPVVSGSIDTQYF.

V gene TRBV28 combines with J gene TRBJ2-7, with 8 bases that match TRBD1. The V gene's germline CDR1 is MDHEN and CDR2 SYDVKM. V dropped 8 bases and J dropped 4; count of bases not matched to a gene: 4. The CDR3 is 12 residues long. In DNA, the CDR3 is TGTGCCAGCGGACAGGGACTTTACGAGCAGTACTTC. It translates to CASGQGLYEQYF. The whole variable domain, filled in from reference TRBV28 and TRBJ2-7, reads DVKVTQSSRYLVKRTGEKVFLECVQDMDHENMFWYRQDPGLGLRLIYFSYDVKMKEKGDIPEGYSVSREKKERFSLILESASTNQTSMYLCASGQGLYEQYFGPGTRLTVT.

The gene calls are TRBV5-4 and TRBJ2-4; 8 bases map to TRBD1. The V and J ends lost 1 base and 1 base, in that order; junction bases with no gene match: 4. There are 16 residues in the CDR3. The V gene's germline CDR1 is SGHNT and CDR2 YYREEE (reference sequence). The CDR3 loop reads CASSLMDRVAKNIQYF. CDR3 nucleotides: TGTGCCAGCAGCTTGATGGACAGGGTGGCCAAAAACATTCAGTACTTC.

The rearrangement joins TRBV19 to TRBJ2-5; 11 bases fit TRBD2. CDR1 LNHDA and CDR2 SQIVND come from the germline V gene (reference sequence). This CDR3 is 16 amino acids long. The J segment lost 5 bases and the V segment lost 6 bases, leaving 11 bases of the junction unmatched. For the CDR3, the DNA is TGTGCCAGTAGCCAAGTAGCGGGAGGGCCCCAGGAGACCCAGTACTTC. It encodes CASSQVAGGPQETQYF.

This rearrangement joins TRBV28 to TRBJ1-2; D might be TRBD1 (6 bases). Germline V CDR1 and CDR2: MDHEN, SYDVKM. The CDR3 has 14 amino acids. Trimming shortened V by 6 bases and J by 0 bases, and 11 bases separated the two germline ends. This CDR3 is CASRMGATNYGYTF. For the CDR3, the DNA is TGTGCCAGCAGGATGGGGGCTACTAACTATGGCTACACCTTC.

In this sample, this clone turned up a few times. Other DNA sequences of this sample code for an identical CDR3. V is TRBV9 and J is TRBJ2-7; 10 nucleotides align to TRBD2. This CDR3 region has 14 residues. Looked up from germline, CDR1 is SGDLS and CDR2 is YYNGEE. The ends lost 0 bases at V and 3 bases at J; junction bases unmatched: 0. CDR3 region: CASSVASGSYEQYF. The CDR3 DNA sequence: TGTGCCAGCAGCGTAGCTAGCGGGAGCTACGAGCAGTACTTC.

The rearrangement joins TRBV28 to TRBJ2-1; TRBD1 might be the D (5 bases). In germline, CDR1 is MDHEN, CDR2 SYDVKM. V was trimmed by 5 bases and J by 3 bases, leaving 14 bases between them. The CDR3 has 15 residues. CDR3 in amino acids: CASSPYSTVYNEQFF. The CDR3 bases are TGTGCCAGCAGTCCCTACTCGACAGTCTACAATGAGCAGTTCTTC. Together with reference TRBV28 and TRBJ2-1, the CDR3 gives the full variable domain: DVKVTQSSRYLVKRTGEKVFLECVQDMDHENMFWYRQDPGLGLRLIYFSYDVKMKEKGDIPEGYSVSREKKERFSLILESASTNQTSMYLCASSPYSTVYNEQFFGPGTRLTVL.